The 32 T cell receptor beta chains in this list originate from one sample, sequenced in a study of shared clonotypes between healthy human individuals. The method was immunoSEQ multiplex PCR; TCRdb's version includes in-frame clones alone and lacks a portion of them. The data contain about 450,000 clones, about 76% of them singletons. The specimen sequenced was PBMCs. Receptor source: a middle-aged woman in good health. Some clones in this sample may be carry-over from other donors' samples.

This chain uses TRBV5-1 with TRBJ2-1; D gene unclear. The CDR3 runs 14 residues. CDR1 is SGHRS, CDR2 YFSETQ, per germline. V was clipped by 1 base and J by 7 bases, with 12 bases between them. CDR3 nucleotide sequence: TGCGCCAGCAGCTTGCCCTCAGTTGAGAATGAGCAGTTCTTC. Its protein is CASSLPSVENEQFF.

The chain couples TRBV28 to TRBJ2-7, with 8 nucleotides matching TRBD2. This CDR3 is 15 amino acids long. Germline CDR1 and CDR2: MDHEN and SYDVKM. The V gene end was trimmed by 2 bases and the J gene end by 2 bases; junction bases not matched to a gene: 5. CDR3 sequence reads: CASSLVTSGTYEQYF. The CDR3 DNA follows: TGTGCCAGCAGTTTAGTAACTAGCGGTACCTACGAGCAGTACTTC.

V is TRBV5-4 and J is TRBJ2-3, with TRBD1 matching 10 bases. Germline CDR1 and CDR2: SGHNT and YYREEE (reference sequence). V was clipped by 5 bases and J by 4 bases; unmatched bases: 10. The CDR3 runs to 16 residues. The CDR3 protein is CASSPIPGQGSDTQYF. The DNA for the CDR3 is TGTGCCAGCAGTCCGATACCGGGACAGGGGTCAGATACGCAGTATTTT.

The chain links TRBV2 to TRBJ1-5, with 12 nucleotides matching TRBD1. V gave up 3 bases and J gave up 5 bases; unmatched junction bases: 8. Germline CDR1 is SNHLY and CDR2 is FYNNEI. CDR3 length: 17 residues. This chain's CDR3 is CASSEFGTGGLHQPQHF. DNA for the CDR3: TGTGCCAGCAGTGAGTTCGGGACAGGGGGCTTGCATCAGCCCCAGCATTTT. The variable domain in full, with the rest retrieved from reference TRBV2 and TRBJ1-5, is EPEVTQTPSHQVTQMGQEVILRCVPISNHLYFYWYRQILGQKVEFLVSFYNNEISEKSEIFDDQFSVERPDGSNFTLKIRSTKLEDSAMYFCASSEFGTGGLHQPQHFGDGTRLSIL.

The genes are TRBV7-2 and TRBJ2-3, with D maybe TRBD1 (5 bases). The CDR3 contains 14 residues. Trimming pared 5 bases from V and 9 bases from J, leaving 18 bases between. CDR1 is SGHTA, CDR2 FQGNSA, per germline. The CDR3 DNA sequence: TGTGCCAGCAGCCAAGAAGCCGTGGGGCTGACGCAGTATTTT. This gives the protein CASSQEAVGLTQYF.

The rearrangement links TRBV6-6 to TRBJ1-4; the match to TRBD1 covers 10 bases. This CDR3 contains 16 residues. Germline values: CDR1 MNHNY, CDR2 SVGAGI (reference sequence). Losses at the gene ends were 4 bases for V and 8 bases for J; bases not matched to a gene: 10. This CDR3 reads CASSSPPGQGREKLFF. Here the CDR3 DNA reads TGTGCCAGCAGTTCACCCCCGGGACAGGGGCGGGAAAAACTGTTTTTT.

The chain uses TRBV9 and TRBJ2-5, with D perhaps given as TRBD1 or TRBD2 (5 bases each). CDR1 is SGDLS, CDR2 YYNGEE, per germline. Trimming stripped 0 bases from V and 11 bases from J, with 17 bases between. This CDR3 has 14 residues. The CDR3 loop reads CASSVASGLGEQYF. In DNA form, the CDR3 reads TGTGCCAGCAGCGTAGCTTCAGGGCTTGGGGAGCAGTACTTC.

For this clone: An end of the junction differs from the germline gene, which may be a read error. Additional DNA sequences in this sample encode the identical CDR3. V gene TRBV18 combines with J gene TRBJ2-1; the D call may be TRBD1 or TRBD2 (5 bases each). Germline values: CDR1 KGHSH, CDR2 LQKENI. The CDR3 has 15 amino acids. In nucleotides, the CDR3 is TGTGCCAGCTCACCGGAGAGGGGTTCCTACAACGAGCAGTTCTTC. Amino acid sequence: CASSPERGSYNEQFF.

The chain employs TRBV25-1 and TRBJ1-6; TRBD1 agrees at 9 bases. The J segment lost 8 bases and the V segment lost 3 bases, leaving 5 bases of the junction unmatched. CDR3 length equals 15 residues. Germline V gene sequence: CDR1 MGHDK, CDR2 SYGVNS. The CDR3 coding sequence is TGTGCCAGCAGTGAGGTGGGACAGGGTGATTCACCCCTCCACTTT. It is translated as CASSEVGQGDSPLHF.

This clone was detected only once. V gene TRBV29-1 combines with J gene TRBJ1-2; possible D gene TRBD1, 6 bases. Germline lookup yields CDR1 SQVTM and CDR2 ANQGSEA. The CDR3 loop spans 14 amino acids. Trimming stripped 5 bases from V and 4 bases from J, with 17 bases between. Here the CDR3 reads CSVSLRGLIYGYTF. The DNA of the CDR3 is TGCAGCGTTTCTCTCAGGGGCCTCATCTATGGCTACACCTTC.

This chain links TRBV28 with TRBJ2-5, with D perhaps matching TRBD2 (6 bases). Germline V lookup: CDR1 MDHEN, CDR2 SYDVKM. V shed 5 bases and J shed 1 base, with 11 bases lying between them. The CDR3 extends over 14 amino acids. CDR3 sequence (DNA): TGTGCCAGCAGTCCCACCGGGGGCCAAGAGACCCAGTACTTC. Translated: CASSPTGGQETQYF.

The chain's CDR3 is CASSPRPPPGTNTYNEQFF. The CDR3 bases are TGTGCCAGCAGCCCTAGACCGCCCCCCGGGACAAACACCTACAATGAGCAGTTCTTC. The V and J genes are TRBV7-2 and TRBJ2-1; a weak D match, TRBD1 (6 bases). The length of the CDR3 is 19 residues. Between the trimmed V and J ends, which lost 5 bases and 2 bases, there was a span of 25 bases. From germline, CDR1 is SGHTA and CDR2 FQGNSA.

Here the CDR3 reads CASSYPGTDEQYF. CDR3 nucleotides: TGTGCCAGCAGCTACCCAGGGACGGACGAGCAGTACTTC. The J gene is TRBJ2-7, the V gene TRBV11-2; D possibly uses TRBD1 or TRBD2 (5 bases each). Germline CDR1 reads SGHAT; CDR2 reads FQNNGV. The CDR3 is made up of 13 amino acids. V shed 4 bases and J shed 5 bases, with 12 bases lying between them.

Regarding this clone: This CDR3 is also generated by other DNA sequences in the sample. The rearrangement links TRBV7-9 to TRBJ1-5; D is ambiguous. CDR3 size: 13 residues. Germline-derived CDR1 and CDR2 are SEHNR and FQNEAQ (reference sequence). V lost 1 base, J lost 5 bases, and 6 bases lay in between. CDR3 bases: TGTGCCAGCAGCTTAGAGGCGGATCAGCCCCAGCATTTT. This gives the protein CASSLEADQPQHF.

V and J are TRBV7-6 and TRBJ1-1, with D possibly matching TRBD1 (5 bases). This CDR3 is built from 14 residues. CDR1 and CDR2 from the germline V gene are SGHVS and FNYEAQ. Trimming took off 2 bases at V and 1 base at J, with 8 bases between the two ends. CDR3: CASSLQQENTEAFF. In nucleotides, the CDR3 is TGTGCCAGCAGCTTACAACAGGAGAACACTGAAGCTTTCTTT. The full variable domain, in which reference TRBV7-6 and TRBJ1-1 provide the parts outside the CDR3, is GAGVSQSPRYKVTKRGQDVALRCDPISGHVSLYWYRQALGQGPEFLTYFNYEAQQDKSGLPNDRFSAERPEGSISTLTIQRTEQRDSAMYRCASSLQQENTEAFFGQGTRLTVV.

This clone was counted a few times. The chain carries TRBV27 and TRBJ2-2; 8 nucleotides align to TRBD2. Germline V gives CDR1 MNHEY, CDR2 SMNVEV (reference sequence). This CDR3 has 15 amino acids. Trimming at V came to 4 bases and at J to 5 bases, leaving 6 bases not matched to a gene. The CDR3 here is CASSSSGTSTGELFF. The DNA for the CDR3 is TGTGCCAGCAGTTCTTCCGGGACTAGTACCGGGGAGCTGTTTTTT.

J is TRBJ2-1 and V is TRBV7-2, with D tentatively TRBD2 (5 bases). The germline V gene encodes CDR1 SGHTA and CDR2 FQGNSA. The CDR3 runs 15 residues. V lost 1 base, J lost 7 bases, and 14 bases lay in between. For the CDR3, the DNA is TGTGCCAGCAGCTTAGGAGTAGCGACTATAAATGAGCAGTTCTTC. It is translated as CASSLGVATINEQFF.

The chain employs TRBV5-6 and TRBJ1-5; no reliable D call. Trimming pared 4 bases from V and 6 bases from J, leaving 14 bases between. The V gene's germline CDR1 is SGHDT and CDR2 YYEEEE. This CDR3 is built from 14 residues. CDR3 sequence: CASSTAGSGQPQHF. CDR3 nucleotide sequence: TGTGCCAGCAGCACGGCGGGTTCGGGTCAGCCCCAGCATTTT.

The genes are TRBV29-1 and TRBJ2-7; D is perhaps TRBD2 (7 bases). This CDR3 comprises 13 residues. CDR1 is SQVTM, CDR2 ANQGSEA, per germline. The V and J ends lost 7 bases and 2 bases respectively, with 15 bases between them. This CDR3 is CSASGGRTYEQYF. In DNA form, the CDR3 reads TGCAGCGCCTCGGGGGGCAGAACCTACGAGCAGTACTTC.

V gene TRBV27 combines with J gene TRBJ1-2; D remains unclear. The V end was cut by 5 bases, the J end by 4 bases, with 11 bases between. The CDR3 is made up of 13 amino acids. Germline loops: CDR1 MNHEY, CDR2 SMNVEV (reference sequence). CDR3 nucleotides: TGTGCCAGCAGTCGTAGCAGGATCTATGGCTACACCTTC. It translates to CASSRSRIYGYTF.

The V gene is TRBV5-5, the J gene TRBJ2-7; no reliable D call. CDR3 length: 14 amino acids. Germline V gene data show CDR1 as SGHKS and CDR2 as YYEKEE (reference sequence). V lost 0 bases to trimming and J lost 7 bases, with 14 bases between them. CDR3 in DNA: TGTGCCAGCAGCTTGGAGGTCGGACCCTTAGAGCAGTACTTC. Protein: CASSLEVGPLEQYF.

The V call is TRBV19, the J call TRBJ1-2, with TRBD1 as a possible D gene (5 bases). V shed 4 bases and J shed 3 bases, with 18 bases lying between them. The length of the CDR3 is 16 residues. Germline V lookup: CDR1 LNHDA, CDR2 SQIVND (reference sequence). As DNA, the CDR3 is TGTGCCAGTAGTAGGGCGCGGGGCCAGGTATACTATGGCTACACCTTC. Residues: CASSRARGQVYYGYTF.

This chain joins TRBV2 and TRBJ2-5; no clear D gene. V was cut by 7 bases and J by 7 bases, with 13 bases left in between. CDR1 and CDR2 from the germline V gene are SNHLY and FYNNEI. This CDR3 comprises 12 residues. CDR3 in amino acids: CASKAPSGTQYF. The CDR3 DNA sequence: TGTGCCAGCAAGGCGCCATCGGGGACCCAGTACTTC.

The chain carries TRBV1 and TRBJ2-3. TRBV1 is listed as a pseudogene. CDR3 length: 15 residues. The CDR3 region has the DNA TGCACCAGCAGCCCTTATGCACAGACTGCGGATACGCAGTATTTT. Translating it yields CTSSPYAQTADTQYF.

The chain carries TRBV7-9 and TRBJ1-4; TRBD1 matches 8 bases. Germline trimming cut 0 bases from V and 7 bases from J; bases unmatched to any gene: 7. The germline V gene encodes CDR1 SEHNR and CDR2 FQNEAQ (reference sequence). The CDR3 totals 16 residues. The CDR3 loop reads CASSLAGAGGSEKLFF. The CDR3 DNA is TGTGCCAGCAGCTTAGCGGGGGCAGGGGGCAGTGAAAAACTGTTTTTT.

The chain joins TRBV27 to TRBJ2-1; unclear D gene. The CDR3 covers 14 residues. Trimming pared 7 bases from V and 5 bases from J, leaving 15 bases between. Germline CDR1 reads MNHEY; CDR2 reads SMNVEV (reference sequence). CDR3 nucleotides: TGTGCCAGCACCGGGTCCCTAGGGCACAATGAGCAGTTCTTC. This sequence encodes CASTGSLGHNEQFF.

The V call is TRBV5-1, the J call TRBJ2-1; D gene ambiguous. The CDR3 sequence is 14 residues long. Germline V gene data show CDR1 as SGHRS and CDR2 as YFSETQ. Trimming took off 2 bases at V and 8 bases at J, with 14 bases between the two ends. DNA of the CDR3: TGCGCCAGCAGCTTCCCTTCGTATGGGTATGAGCAGTTCTTC. Amino acid sequence: CASSFPSYGYEQFF. Together with reference TRBV5-1 and TRBJ2-1, the CDR3 gives the full variable domain: KAGVTQTPRYLIKTRGQQVTLSCSPISGHRSVSWYQQTPGQGLQFLFEYFSETQRNKGNFPGRFSGRQFSNSRSEMNVSTLELGDSALYLCASSFPSYGYEQFFGPGTRLTVL.

The rearrangement joins TRBV30 to TRBJ2-5; D gene ambiguous. The germline V and J ends were trimmed by 2 bases and 9 bases, with 16 bases remaining between them. The CDR3 spans 13 residues. CDR1 and CDR2 from the germline V gene are GTSNPN and SVGIG (reference sequence). The CDR3 region is CAWSPRVKVAQYF. CDR3 DNA: TGTGCCTGGAGTCCAAGGGTCAAGGTGGCCCAGTACTTC.

This clone came up once. The gene calls are TRBV7-2 and TRBJ1-4; 7 positions agree with TRBD1. V was clipped by 7 bases and J by 6 bases; unmatched bases: 11. CDR3 length equals 15 residues. Germline CDR1 reads SGHTA; CDR2 reads FQGNSA. In nucleotides, the CDR3 is TGTGCCAGCACCGCGCGCGGGACAGAAGATGAAAAACTGTTTTTT. Encoded protein: CASTARGTEDEKLFF.

Points on this clone: One base separates it from a far larger clone, so it is likely a read error. Since no conserved phenylalanine or tryptophan closes the CDR3, a read error is the likely cause. The chain has TRBV28 and TRBJ1-1; 8 nucleotides align to TRBD1. J was trimmed by 2 bases and V by 4 bases; bases with no gene match: 6. This CDR3 comprises 15 residues. Germline lookup yields CDR1 MDHEN and CDR2 SYDVKM. CDR3 DNA sequence: TGTGCCAGCAGTTCCCTGACAGGGGACAACACTGAAGCTTTCTGT. It specifies CASSSLTGDNTEAFC.

The gene calls are TRBV27 and TRBJ2-1; the D gene is possibly TRBD2 (5 bases). Trimming took off 8 bases at V and 9 bases at J, with 14 bases between the two ends. The CDR3 has 12 amino acids. CDR1 is MNHEY and CDR2 is SMNVEV in the germline V gene (reference sequence). Here the CDR3 reads CASGSGGREQFF. The DNA for the CDR3 is TGTGCCAGCGGGTCTGGCGGGCGTGAGCAGTTCTTC.

This clone was detected ten times or more. V and J are TRBV28 and TRBJ2-7; possibly TRBD1 for D (6 bases). Germline V gene sequence: CDR1 MDHEN, CDR2 SYDVKM. V was trimmed by 7 bases and J by 6 bases, leaving 16 bases between them. The CDR3 has 13 residues. For the CDR3, the DNA is TGTGCCAGCAATCTCCCGAGCAGGGGCGAGCAGTACTTC. Amino acid sequence: CASNLPSRGEQYF.